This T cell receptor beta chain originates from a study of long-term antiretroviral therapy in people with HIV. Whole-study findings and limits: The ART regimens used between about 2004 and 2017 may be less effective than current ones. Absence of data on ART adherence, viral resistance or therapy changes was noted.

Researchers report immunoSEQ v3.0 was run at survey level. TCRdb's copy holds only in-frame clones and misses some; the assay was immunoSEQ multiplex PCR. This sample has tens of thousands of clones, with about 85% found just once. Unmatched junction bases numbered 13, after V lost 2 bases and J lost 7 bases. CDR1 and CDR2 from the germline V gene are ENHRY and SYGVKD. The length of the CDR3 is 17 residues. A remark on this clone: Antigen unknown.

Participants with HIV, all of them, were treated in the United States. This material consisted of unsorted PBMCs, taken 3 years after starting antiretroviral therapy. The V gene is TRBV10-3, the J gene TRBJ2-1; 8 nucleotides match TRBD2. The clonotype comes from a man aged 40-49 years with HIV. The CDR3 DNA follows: TGTGCCATCAGTGAGCCCCCGGGACTAGGGGTGTCAAATGAGCAGTTCTTC. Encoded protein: CAISEPPGLGVSNEQFF.